This T cell receptor beta chain was documented in a study of T cell responses to AZD1222 COVID-19 vaccine. Concerning this clone itself: The antigen is undetermined.

The study's findings and limits: Spike-specific TCR breadth and depth rose after two AZD1222 doses.

Using immunoSEQ multiplex PCR, the repertoire was profiled, and TCRdb retains in-frame clones only, with some absent. This table holds around 97,000 clones, about 92% found once. The ends lost 3 bases at V and 4 bases at J; junction bases unmatched: 6. The CDR3 spans 16 residues. Germline loops: CDR1 MRHNA, CDR2 SNTAGT. The specimen was peripheral blood, collected on day 0 of AZD1222 vaccination. The TCR comes from an adult in good health. The chain couples TRBV6-4 to TRBJ2-1, with 10 positions matching TRBD1. The CDR3, as DNA: TGTGCCAGCAGTGAGACCGGGACAGGGGAATACAATGAGCAGTTCTTC. This gives the protein CASSETGTGEYNEQFF.